This T cell receptor (beta chain) originates from a study of T cell responses to AZD1222 COVID-19 vaccine. Study in general: Second-dose schedules of about 4 or about 12 weeks were combined.

On this clone itself: Its antigen is still unknown.

CDR1 is SGHRS, CDR2 YFSETQ, per germline. This CDR3 is 16 amino acids long. V was clipped by 1 base and J by 2 bases; unmatched bases: 5. The protocol was immunoSEQ multiplex PCR, while the TCRdb copy is restricted to in-frame clones and leaves out a portion. The sample has approximately 73,000 clones; 84% are singletons. Whole-study results and caveats: Of spike-specific TCRs, nearly half reportedly target regions left unmutated in variants. A mostly white British donor set with more females was recruited, and clonal diversity was possibly underestimated. Only a handful of AZD1222 recipients, more than 5 in all, had baseline seropositivity.

This TCR was recovered from an adult in good health. Here the sequenced sample was peripheral blood, taken on day 0 of AZD1222 vaccination. The chain employs TRBV5-1 and TRBJ2-1; 8 bases map to TRBD2. This CDR3 reads CASSLTAGGAYNEQFF. The DNA of the CDR3 is TGCGCCAGCAGCTTGACCGCCGGGGGGGCCTACAATGAGCAGTTCTTC. The complete variable domain, with remaining parts taken from reference TRBV5-1 and TRBJ2-1, reads KAGVTQTPRYLIKTRGQQVTLSCSPISGHRSVSWYQQTPGQGLQFLFEYFSETQRNKGNFPGRFSGRQFSNSRSEMNVSTLELGDSALYLCASSLTAGGAYNEQFFGPGTRLTVL.